The 25 T cell receptor beta chains below all came from one sample that was sequenced in a study of T-cell memory formation after mild COVID-19. From the 5' RACE reads, TCRdb called clonotypes with MiXCR, one entry per CDR3 protein. The sample consists of 250,000 to 400,000 distinct CDR3 sequences, roughly an eighth of them appearing once. The source material was PBMCs or a T cell subset sorted from them (not recorded which). These receptor sequences come from a man aged 18-30 years who had mild COVID-19 (a few samples of this study predate the infection). Cell type and time point are not known.

In this sample, this clonotype turned up a few times. The chain joins TRBV5-1 to TRBJ2-2, with D maybe TRBD2 (5 bases). Germline CDR1 SGHRS, CDR2 YFSETQ. The CDR3 contains 16 residues. With 3 bases removed from V and 1 base from J, the gap between germline ends came to 13 bases. The CDR3 region has the DNA TGCGCCAGCAGCTACGTGACTGCGGGGAACACCGGGGAGCTGTTTTTT. Protein: CASSYVTAGNTGELFF.

The rearrangement joins TRBV14 to TRBJ1-6; TRBD1 is a possible D gene (5 bases). This CDR3 has 14 residues. Germline V gives CDR1 SGHDN, CDR2 FVKESK. V was shortened by 3 bases and J by 7 bases, with 10 bases between the two germline ends. The CDR3 region is CASSQGGYNSPLHF. The CDR3 coding sequence is TGTGCCAGCAGCCAGGGGGGTTACAATTCACCCCTCCACTTT.

The table lists this clonotype with a few counts. V and J are TRBV5-1 and TRBJ2-7; tentative D call: TRBD2 (5 bases). The germline CDR1 and CDR2 sequences are SGHRS and YFSETQ. The V end was cut by 2 bases, the J end by 3 bases, with 12 bases between. The CDR3 is made up of 14 amino acids. This CDR3 is CASSFRRAHYEQYF. In nucleotides, the CDR3 is TGCGCCAGCAGCTTTCGGCGGGCACACTACGAGCAGTACTTC.

This chain links TRBV2 with TRBJ2-5; TRBD1 might be the D (6 bases). CDR3 length: 16 amino acids. CDR1 is SNHLY and CDR2 is FYNNEI in the germline V gene. The V gene lost 3 bases and the J gene lost 5 bases, with 19 bases spanning the gap. CDR3 protein: CASSEGEGHPAETQYF. DNA of the CDR3: TGTGCCAGCAGTGAGGGAGAGGGACACCCCGCGGAGACCCAGTACTTC.

The chain combines TRBV14 with TRBJ2-1; D could derive from TRBD1 or TRBD2 (5 bases each). Trimming cost V 3 bases and J 10 bases, with 16 bases left between them. There are 14 residues in the CDR3. The germline gives CDR1 SGHDN, CDR2 FVKESK. CDR3 in DNA: TGTGCCAGCAGCCACAGCCCCCGGGACCCCGAGCAGTTCTTC. Protein: CASSHSPRDPEQFF.

This clonotype was seen only a few times. The chain couples TRBV12-3 or TRBV12-4 to TRBJ2-7; D is ambiguous. The CDR3 has 14 amino acids. V was cut by 3 bases and J by 2 bases, with 11 bases left in between. The CDR3, as DNA: TGTGCCAGCAGTTTGTACAGATTCCCCTACGAGCAGTACTTC. This codes for CASSLYRFPYEQYF.

In this sample, this clonotype turned up many times. The rearrangement uses TRBV7-2 and TRBJ2-5, with D unclear. V was trimmed by 4 bases and J by 3 bases, leaving 12 bases between them. CDR1 is SGHTA and CDR2 is FQGNSA in the germline V gene. CDR3 length: 14 amino acids. The CDR3 nucleotides are TGTGCCAGCAGCTCCGTTTGGAGCGAAGAGACCCAGTACTTC. Its protein is CASSSVWSEETQYF.

The chain is built from TRBV6-2 or TRBV6-3 and TRBJ2-7; D perhaps matches TRBD2 (6 bases). The germline V and J ends were trimmed by 8 bases and 1 base, with 15 bases remaining between them. Germline loops: CDR1 MNHEY, CDR2 SVGEGT. The CDR3 spans 14 residues. CDR3 sequence: CASEDGGSSYEQYV. The CDR3 bases are TGTGCCAGCGAGGACGGGGGATCTTCCTACGAGCAGTACGTC.

The chain recombines TRBV4-3 with TRBJ2-1; D is possibly TRBD1 (5 bases). Trimming took off 4 bases at V and 8 bases at J, with 12 bases between the two ends. Germline CDR1 LGHNA, CDR2 YSLEER. CDR3 length: 13 residues. CDR3 sequence: CASSRTGPDEQFF. CDR3 DNA sequence: TGCGCCAGCAGCCGTACAGGTCCGGATGAGCAGTTCTTC.

J is TRBJ1-2 and V is TRBV5-1; 7 nucleotides line up with TRBD1. The CDR3 runs 15 residues. J lost 0 bases, V lost 4 bases, and 6 bases had no gene match. The germline V gene encodes CDR1 SGHRS and CDR2 YFSETQ. CDR3 sequence: CASSSQGVANYGYTF. The CDR3 nucleotides are TGCGCCAGCAGCAGCCAGGGGGTAGCTAACTATGGCTACACCTTC.

As DNA, the CDR3 is TGTGCCAGCAGCTTAGCGGGGGGGCTCAGCTCCTACGAGCAGTACTTC. It codes for CASSLAGGLSSYEQYF. V and J are TRBV7-2 and TRBJ2-7, with D tentatively TRBD2 (7 bases). There are 16 residues in the CDR3. The germline gives CDR1 SGHTA, CDR2 FQGNSA. Trimming took 0 bases from V and 0 from J, leaving 12 bases between them.

This clonotype was recorded a few times. The chain carries TRBV4-1 and TRBJ1-1; the D gene is possibly TRBD1 (5 bases). There are 13 residues in the CDR3. CDR1 is MGHRA, CDR2 YSYEKL, per germline. Between the trimmed V and J ends, which lost 1 base and 11 bases, there was a span of 14 bases. CDR3 nucleotides: TGCGCCAGCAGCCAAGCATCGGGGGTCTCGGCTTTCTTT. This sequence encodes CASSQASGVSAFF.

There are a few counts of this clonotype. V usage is TRBV5-1 and J usage is TRBJ2-5; D ambiguous. Between the trimmed V and J ends, which lost 0 bases and 3 bases, there was a span of 9 bases. Per germline, CDR1 SGHRS and CDR2 YFSETQ. This CDR3 is built from 14 residues. Written as DNA, the CDR3 is TGCGCCAGCAGCTTGGTGGCAGGAAAAGAGACCCAGTACTTC. Residues: CASSLVAGKETQYF.

The chain combines TRBV6-5 with TRBJ2-7, with 10 bases identical to TRBD1. The germline V gene has CDR1 MNHEY and CDR2 SVGAGI. The V gene end was trimmed by 6 bases and the J gene end by 4 bases; junction bases not matched to a gene: 9. CDR3 size: 15 residues. The CDR3 nucleotides read TGTGCCAGCAGCTCAACCGGGACAGGGGTTTACGAGCAGTACTTC. Its translation is CASSSTGTGVYEQYF.

V gene TRBV6-5 combines with J gene TRBJ1-2; D is perhaps TRBD1 (6 bases). The CDR3 totals 15 residues. The V gene lost 6 bases and the J gene lost 2 bases, with 16 bases spanning the gap. Germline lookup yields CDR1 MNHEY and CDR2 SVGAGI. The CDR3, as DNA: TGTGCCAGCAGACGGGAGCACAGGGAGAACTATGGCTACACCTTC. This encodes CASRREHRENYGYTF.

The chain recombines TRBV30 with TRBJ2-3; D gene ambiguous. V lost 0 bases and J lost 6, with 10 bases in between. Germline CDR1 and CDR2: GTSNPN and SVGIG (reference sequence). The CDR3 runs 13 residues. CDR3 sequence: CAWSVNGYDTQYF. The CDR3 DNA is TGTGCCTGGAGTGTAAATGGATATGATACGCAGTATTTT.

Note on this clonotype: The junction and the germline gene differ at one end; a read error may be behind it. The chain combines TRBV20-1 with TRBJ2-6, with 7 bases fitting TRBD1. This CDR3 region has 14 residues. The germline V gene has CDR1 DFQATT and CDR2 SNEGSKA (reference sequence). The DNA of the CDR3 is TGCAGTGCTAGCCGACAGGGTGGGTCCAACGTCCTGACTTTC. It is translated as CSASRQGGSNVLTF.

The chain recombines TRBV7-3 with TRBJ2-2; D is possibly TRBD1 (6 bases). CDR1 is SGHTA, CDR2 FQGTGA, per germline. The CDR3 loop spans 15 amino acids. Trimming removed 3 bases at V and 7 bases at J, with 15 bases between. The DNA for the CDR3 is TGTGCCAGCAGCTTTTGGGGGCCCCAAGGCGGGGAGCTGTTTTTT. Translation: CASSFWGPQGGELFF.

A remark on this clonotype: A read error may explain this, as a much larger clone is one base away. The genes are TRBV12-3 or TRBV12-4 and TRBJ2-1; tentatively, D is TRBD1 (6 bases). The CDR3 extends over 15 amino acids. CDR3 sequence (DNA): TGTGCCAGTACCCCCGTAGGGGGTTCCCACCGTGAGGAGTTCTTC. Translation gives CASTPVGGSHREEFF.

This clonotype was counted only a few times. This sequence joins TRBV27 and TRBJ2-1, with TRBD2 matching 8 bases. The CDR3 totals 14 residues. V lost 6 bases, J lost 7 bases, and 8 bases stayed unmatched. Germline CDR1 and CDR2: MNHEY and SMNVEV (reference sequence). CDR3 nucleotides: TGTGCCAGCAGCCTGGAGCGGGGGTGGAATGAGCAGTTCTTC. Protein product: CASSLERGWNEQFF.

V usage is TRBV10-3 and J usage is TRBJ1-5; D possibly corresponds to TRBD1 (5 bases). The CDR3 runs to 11 residues. From germline, CDR1 is ENHRY and CDR2 SYGVKD. The ends were cut back, 10 bases at V and 6 bases at J, with 10 bases in the middle. Here the CDR3 reads CARTQGQPQHF. CDR3 sequence (DNA): TGTGCCAGAACGCAGGGTCAGCCCCAGCATTTT.

This clonotype turned up a few times. The V gene is TRBV12-3 or TRBV12-4, the J gene TRBJ1-5, with 7 positions matching TRBD1. Trimming at V came to 2 bases and at J to 2 bases, leaving 15 bases not matched to a gene. The CDR3 sequence is 19 residues long. The CDR3 reads CASSLIARGVRIGNQPQHF. The CDR3 coding sequence is TGTGCCAGCAGTTTAATCGCCAGGGGGGTGAGAATAGGCAATCAGCCCCAGCATTTT.

V gene TRBV6-6 combines with J gene TRBJ1-2; D is ambiguous. The V gene's germline CDR1 is MNHNY and CDR2 SVGAGI (reference sequence). The CDR3 extends over 14 amino acids. This CDR3 is CASKPGPQHSGYTF. In nucleotides, the CDR3 is TGTGCTTCCAAACCTGGTCCCCAGCATAGTGGCTACACCTTC.

This clonotype was observed a handful of times. The J gene is TRBJ1-5, the V gene TRBV15; tentatively, D is TRBD1 (5 bases). The CDR3 is 14 residues long. Germline V gene sequence: CDR1 LNHNV, CDR2 YYDKDF (reference sequence). Trimming took 6 bases from V and 4 from J, leaving 13 bases between them. The CDR3 nucleotides are TGTGCCACCAGTACACACCGGGGGAATCAGCCCCAGCATTTT. Its protein product is CATSTHRGNQPQHF.

This clonotype was seen more than once but under ten times. This chain joins TRBV7-6 and TRBJ2-5; the D gene is possibly TRBD2 (5 bases). This CDR3 contains 14 residues. CDR1 and CDR2 (germline): SGHVS, FNYEAQ. V was trimmed by 5 bases and J by 1 base, leaving 11 bases between them. Written as DNA, the CDR3 is TGTGCCAGCAGCCAACAAGGAGGCCAAGAGACCCAGTACTTC. It yields the protein CASSQQGGQETQYF.